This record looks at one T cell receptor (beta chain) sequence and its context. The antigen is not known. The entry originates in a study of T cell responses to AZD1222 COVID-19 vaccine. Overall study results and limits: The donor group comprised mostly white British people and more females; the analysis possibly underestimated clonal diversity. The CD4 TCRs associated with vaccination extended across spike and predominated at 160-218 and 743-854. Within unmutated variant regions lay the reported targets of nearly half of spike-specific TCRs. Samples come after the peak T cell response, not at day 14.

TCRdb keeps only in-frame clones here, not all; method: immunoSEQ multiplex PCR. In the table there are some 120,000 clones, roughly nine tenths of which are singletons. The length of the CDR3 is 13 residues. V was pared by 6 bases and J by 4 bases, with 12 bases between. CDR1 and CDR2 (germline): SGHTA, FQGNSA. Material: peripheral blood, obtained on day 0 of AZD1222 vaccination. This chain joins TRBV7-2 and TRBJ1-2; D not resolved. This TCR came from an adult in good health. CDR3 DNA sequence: TGTGCCAGCAGTCTAGCCGGACTCTATGGCTACACCTTC. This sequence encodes CASSLAGLYGYTF.